A selection of T cell receptor beta chains follows, all from one sample in a study of OX40 agonist ivuxolimab in advanced cancers. Here immunoSEQ multiplex PCR was the method, and the copy in TCRdb shows in-frame clones only, minus some. The sample includes over 60,000 clones, approximately 82% of them seen just once. The sample was CD4+ or CD8+ T cells sorted from blood, taken in a trial of the OX40 agonist ivuxolimab. The source is an adult with an advanced solid tumor such as melanoma, head and neck, liver or kidney cancer. Each CDR3 is given with its conserved first and last residue. Fields, in order: V gene, clone size, CDR3 protein. Size is omitted from some rows. Given values are once, few, many or a class for expanded clones.

v_gene: TRBV6-6
abundance: NA
CDR3aa: CASSPPGRGIGYTF

v_gene: TRBV9
abundance: NA
CDR3aa: CASSVAQGGYQETQYF

v_gene: TRBV5-1
abundance: once
CDR3aa: CASSFSTGENTGELFF

v_gene: TRBV5-6
abundance: NA
CDR3aa: CASSQGQGAKAFF

v_gene: TRBV7-2
abundance: few
CDR3aa: CASSARTAETQYF

v_gene: TRBV19
abundance: few
CDR3aa: CASRGDRAYGYTF

v_gene: TRBV6-1
abundance: NA
CDR3aa: CASSDGQGIPNYGYTF

v_gene: TRBV2
abundance: NA
CDR3aa: CASSDVGLGNNEQFF

v_gene: TRBV7-2
abundance: once
CDR3aa: CASSLLGDRWFF

v_gene: TRBV10-3
abundance: NA
CDR3aa: CAISTDRGDNYGYTF

v_gene: TRBV30
abundance: NA
CDR3aa: CAWRTAANYGYTF

v_gene: TRBV6-1
abundance: NA
CDR3aa: CASSPRDFTSYGYTF

v_gene: TRBV5-1
abundance: NA
CDR3aa: CASSSTGGAYNEQFF

v_gene: TRBV7-8
abundance: NA
CDR3aa: CASSLPGTGGNTIYF

v_gene: TRBV6-5
abundance: NA
CDR3aa: CASSLILSDTQYF

v_gene: TRBV27
abundance: NA
CDR3aa: CASSPRDRVTDTQYF

v_gene: TRBV10-1
abundance: NA
CDR3aa: CASQGRATNEKLFF

v_gene: TRBV7-2
abundance: NA
CDR3aa: CASSSGQTTEAFF

v_gene: TRBV15
abundance: NA
CDR3aa: CATSREVGRVKQYF

v_gene: TRBV27
abundance: few
CDR3aa: CASKPGTGITEAFF

v_gene: TRBV20-1
abundance: NA
CDR3aa: CSADGETQYF

v_gene: TRBV2
abundance: NA
CDR3aa: CASRGQGFYNEQFF

v_gene: TRBV6-5
abundance: NA
CDR3aa: CASSTGTGTGNTIYF

v_gene: TRBV12-5
abundance: medium-sized
CDR3aa: CASGLDIELFF

v_gene: TRBV4-1
abundance: NA
CDR3aa: CASSPGHWGGSTDTQYF

v_gene: TRBV7-3
abundance: NA
CDR3aa: CASSPGGLAASYEQYF

v_gene: TRBV19
abundance: NA
CDR3aa: CASAFSDTQYF

v_gene: TRBV30
abundance: few
CDR3aa: CAWSVWGALDNSPLHF

v_gene: TRBV18
abundance: NA
CDR3aa: CASSRGPSLPQHF

v_gene: TRBV18
abundance: NA
CDR3aa: CASSPDRGSNQPQHF

v_gene: TRBV5-8
abundance: NA
CDR3aa: CASLAAYNSPLHF

v_gene: TRBV5-1
abundance: NA
CDR3aa: CASSLKRLAGQAYEQYF

v_gene: TRBV6-1
abundance: NA
CDR3aa: CASSRQNSPLHF

v_gene: TRBV5-4
abundance: NA
CDR3aa: CASSLDSDRATDTQYF

v_gene: TRBV18
abundance: NA
CDR3aa: CASSATGSWNTGELFF

v_gene: TRBV27
abundance: NA
CDR3aa: CASSSTGRGGYTF

v_gene: TRBV4-1
abundance: once
CDR3aa: CASSQTGGTHQETQYF